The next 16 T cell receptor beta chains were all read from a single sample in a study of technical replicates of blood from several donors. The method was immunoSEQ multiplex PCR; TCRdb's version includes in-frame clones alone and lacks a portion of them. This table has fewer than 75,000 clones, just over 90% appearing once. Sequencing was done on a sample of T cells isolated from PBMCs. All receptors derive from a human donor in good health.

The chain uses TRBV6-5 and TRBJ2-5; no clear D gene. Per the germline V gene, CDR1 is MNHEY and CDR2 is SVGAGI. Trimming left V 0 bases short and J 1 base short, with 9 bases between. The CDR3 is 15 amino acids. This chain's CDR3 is CASSYSNPVQETQYF. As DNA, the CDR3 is TGTGCCAGCAGTTACTCGAATCCGGTCCAAGAGACCCAGTACTTC.

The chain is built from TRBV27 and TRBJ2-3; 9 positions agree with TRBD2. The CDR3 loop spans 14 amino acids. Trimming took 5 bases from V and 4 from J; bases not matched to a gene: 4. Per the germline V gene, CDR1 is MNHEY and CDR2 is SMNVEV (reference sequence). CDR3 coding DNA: TGTGCCAGCAGTAGGGTAGCGGGGGCAGATACGCAGTATTTT. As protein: CASSRVAGADTQYF.

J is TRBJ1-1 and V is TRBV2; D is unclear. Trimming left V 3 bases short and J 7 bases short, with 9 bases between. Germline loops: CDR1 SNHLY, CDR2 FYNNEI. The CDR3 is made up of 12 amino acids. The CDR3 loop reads CASSELGLEAFF. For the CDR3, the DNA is TGTGCCAGCAGTGAGTTGGGCCTTGAAGCTTTCTTT.

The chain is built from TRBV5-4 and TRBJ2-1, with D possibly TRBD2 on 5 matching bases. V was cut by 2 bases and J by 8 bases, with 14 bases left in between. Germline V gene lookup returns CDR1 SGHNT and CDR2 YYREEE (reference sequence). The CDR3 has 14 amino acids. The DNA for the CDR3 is TGTGCCAGCAGCTTAATAGAGGGAATCCATGAGCAGTTCTTC. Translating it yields CASSLIEGIHEQFF.

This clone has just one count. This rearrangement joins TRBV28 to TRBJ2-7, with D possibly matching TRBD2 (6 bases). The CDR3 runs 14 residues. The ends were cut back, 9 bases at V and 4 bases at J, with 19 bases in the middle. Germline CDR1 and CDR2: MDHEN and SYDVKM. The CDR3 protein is CASTYSGQSYEQYF. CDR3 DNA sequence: TGTGCCAGTACTTATAGCGGACAATCTTACGAGCAGTACTTC.

The CDR3 is CSATGVGEQFF. CDR3 nucleotides: TGCAGTGCAACGGGGGTCGGGGAGCAGTTCTTC. This chain connects TRBV20-1 to TRBJ2-1, with D maybe TRBD2 (6 bases). With 6 bases removed from V and 10 bases from J, the gap between germline ends came to 13 bases. The CDR3 contains 11 residues. CDR1 is DFQATT, CDR2 SNEGSKA, per germline (reference sequence).

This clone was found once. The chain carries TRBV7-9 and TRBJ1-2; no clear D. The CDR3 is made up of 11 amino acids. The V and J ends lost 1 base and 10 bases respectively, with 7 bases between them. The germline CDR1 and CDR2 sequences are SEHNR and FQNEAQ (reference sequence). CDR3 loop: CASSLDGDYTF. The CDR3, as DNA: TGTGCCAGCAGCTTAGACGGGGACTACACCTTC.

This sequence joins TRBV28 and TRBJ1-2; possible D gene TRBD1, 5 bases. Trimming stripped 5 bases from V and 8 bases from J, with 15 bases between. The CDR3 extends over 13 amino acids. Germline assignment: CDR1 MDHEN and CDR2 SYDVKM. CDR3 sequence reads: CASSVSGALGYTF. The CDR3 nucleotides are TGTGCCAGCAGTGTTAGCGGGGCGTTGGGCTACACCTTC.

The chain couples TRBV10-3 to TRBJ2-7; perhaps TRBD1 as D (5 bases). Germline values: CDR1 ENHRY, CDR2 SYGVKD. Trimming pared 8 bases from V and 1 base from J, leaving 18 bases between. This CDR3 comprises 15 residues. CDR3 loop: CAIGTYGTGSYEQYF. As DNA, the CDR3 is TGTGCCATCGGTACATACGGCACAGGTTCCTACGAGCAGTACTTC.

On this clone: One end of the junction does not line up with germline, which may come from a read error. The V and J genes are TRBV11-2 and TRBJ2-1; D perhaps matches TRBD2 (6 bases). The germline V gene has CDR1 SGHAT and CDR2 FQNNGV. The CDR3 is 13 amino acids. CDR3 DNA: TGTGCCAGCAGCGTAGAGGAGGGTTTGGAGCAGTTCTTC. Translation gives CASSVEEGLEQFF.

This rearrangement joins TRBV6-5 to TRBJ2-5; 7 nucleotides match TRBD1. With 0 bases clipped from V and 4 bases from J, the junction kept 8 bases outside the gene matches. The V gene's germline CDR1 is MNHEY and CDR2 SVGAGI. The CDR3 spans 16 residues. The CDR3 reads CASSYSPGGWRETQYF. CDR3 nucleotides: TGTGCCAGCAGTTACTCCCCAGGGGGTTGGCGAGAGACCCAGTACTTC.

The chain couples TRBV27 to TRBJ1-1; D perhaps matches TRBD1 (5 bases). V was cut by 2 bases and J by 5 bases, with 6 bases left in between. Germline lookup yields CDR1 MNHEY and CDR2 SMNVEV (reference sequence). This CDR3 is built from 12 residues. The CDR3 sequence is CASSLRGTEAFF. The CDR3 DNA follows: TGTGCCAGCAGTTTAAGGGGTACTGAAGCTTTCTTT.

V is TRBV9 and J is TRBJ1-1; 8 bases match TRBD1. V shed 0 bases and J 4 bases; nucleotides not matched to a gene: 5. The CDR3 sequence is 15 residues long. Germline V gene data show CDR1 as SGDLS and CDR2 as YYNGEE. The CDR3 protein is CASSVEGQAGTEAFF. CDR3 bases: TGTGCCAGCAGCGTAGAGGGACAGGCGGGCACTGAAGCTTTCTTT.

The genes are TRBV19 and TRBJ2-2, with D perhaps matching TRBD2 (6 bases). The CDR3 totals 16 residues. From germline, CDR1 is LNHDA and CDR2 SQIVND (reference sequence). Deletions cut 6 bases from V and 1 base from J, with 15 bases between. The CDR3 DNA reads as TGTGCCAGTAGAACCGGGCTAGCGAGGAACACCGGGGAGCTGTTTTTT. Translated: CASRTGLARNTGELFF. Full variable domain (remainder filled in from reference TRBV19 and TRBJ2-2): DGGITQSPKYLFRKEGQNVTLSCEQNLNHDAMYWYRQDPGQGLRLIYYSQIVNDFQKGDIAEGYSVSREKKESFPLTVTSAQKNPTAFYLCASRTGLARNTGELFFGEGSRLTVL.

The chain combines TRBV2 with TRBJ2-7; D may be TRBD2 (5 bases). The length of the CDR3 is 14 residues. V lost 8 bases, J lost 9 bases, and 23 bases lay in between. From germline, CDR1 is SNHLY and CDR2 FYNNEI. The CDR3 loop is CASSPNSQGGGQYF. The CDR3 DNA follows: TGTGCCAGCTCCCCAAATAGTCAAGGAGGTGGGCAGTACTTC.

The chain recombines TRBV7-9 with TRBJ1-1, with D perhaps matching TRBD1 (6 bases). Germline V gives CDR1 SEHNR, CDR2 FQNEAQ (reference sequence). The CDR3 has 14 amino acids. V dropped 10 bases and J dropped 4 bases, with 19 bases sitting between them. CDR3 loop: CATTRGGLFTEAFF. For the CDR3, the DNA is TGTGCCACCACACGGGGGGGGCTTTTCACTGAAGCTTTCTTT.